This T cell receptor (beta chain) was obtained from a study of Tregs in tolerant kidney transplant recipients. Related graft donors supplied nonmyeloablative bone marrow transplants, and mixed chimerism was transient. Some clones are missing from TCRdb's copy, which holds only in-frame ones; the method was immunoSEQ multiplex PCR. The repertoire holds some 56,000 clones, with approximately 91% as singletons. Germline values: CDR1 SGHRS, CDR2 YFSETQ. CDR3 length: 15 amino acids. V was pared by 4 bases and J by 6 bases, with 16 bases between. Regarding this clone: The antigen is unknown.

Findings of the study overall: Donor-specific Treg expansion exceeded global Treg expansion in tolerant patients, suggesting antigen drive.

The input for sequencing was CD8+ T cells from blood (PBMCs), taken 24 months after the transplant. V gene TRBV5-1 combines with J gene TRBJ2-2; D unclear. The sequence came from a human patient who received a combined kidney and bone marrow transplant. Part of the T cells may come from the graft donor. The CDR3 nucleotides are TGCGCCAGCAGCAACCTTTTATTTAAGCCCGGGGAGCTGTTTTTT. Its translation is CASSNLLFKPGELFF.